Following are 4 T cell receptor beta chains from one sample sequenced in a study of T cells after yellow fever vaccination. TCRdb used MiXCR to reprocess the 5' RACE reads, holding one entry per CDR3 protein. The table has around 180,000 distinct CDR3 sequences, roughly 6.2% seen once. Sample: CD4+ T cells sorted from PBMCs, taken on the day of the first yellow fever vaccination. These receptors all come from a man aged 18 to 30 who received the YFV17D yellow fever vaccine.

This clonotype was seen more than once but under ten times. The CDR3 loop is CATRLNPGQKKDTQYF. CDR3 coding DNA: TGTGCCACCAGGTTGAATCCGGGACAAAAAAAAGATACGCAGTATTTT. This rearrangement joins TRBV24-1 to TRBJ2-3; a possible D gene is TRBD1 (6 bases). V lost 7 bases, J lost 5 bases, and 21 bases lay in between. Germline CDR1 reads KGHDR; CDR2 reads SFDVKD. CDR3 length equals 16 residues.

This clonotype was recorded at least ten times. The chain recombines TRBV7-9 with TRBJ2-7, with unresolved D. This CDR3 comprises 13 residues. V was pared by 5 bases and J by 3 bases, with 11 bases between. Germline-derived CDR1 and CDR2 are SEHNR and FQNEAQ (reference sequence). The CDR3 coding sequence is TGTGCCAGCAGCCCCCTCTCCAACTACGAGCAGTACTTC. It translates to CASSPLSNYEQYF.

V and J are TRBV12-3 or TRBV12-4 and TRBJ1-1, with D possibly TRBD1 on 6 matching bases. V lost 6 bases and J lost 1, with 12 bases in between. This CDR3 has 14 residues. DNA of the CDR3: TGTGCCAGCAGACCAGGGGTCTGGAACACTGAAGCTTTCTTT. Protein sequence: CASRPGVWNTEAFF.

This clonotype was observed many times. V and J are TRBV5-1 and TRBJ2-1; D possibly corresponds to TRBD2 (6 bases). The V gene's germline CDR1 is SGHRS and CDR2 YFSETQ. The CDR3 length is 15 residues. Trimming took 4 bases from V and 7 from J, leaving 18 bases between them. The chain's CDR3 is CASSPGLAAGNEQFF. The CDR3 DNA sequence: TGCGCCAGCAGCCCGGGACTCGCCGCGGGGAATGAGCAGTTCTTC.